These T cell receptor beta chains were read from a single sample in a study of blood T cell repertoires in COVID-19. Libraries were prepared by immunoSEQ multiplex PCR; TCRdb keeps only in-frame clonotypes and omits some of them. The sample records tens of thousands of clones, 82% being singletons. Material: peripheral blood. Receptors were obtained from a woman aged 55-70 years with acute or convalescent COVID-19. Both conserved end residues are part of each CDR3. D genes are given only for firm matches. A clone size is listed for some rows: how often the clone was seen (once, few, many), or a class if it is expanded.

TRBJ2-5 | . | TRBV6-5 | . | CAVTAGSGETQYF | TGTGCCGTCACAGCGGGCTCCGGGGAGACCCAGTACTTC
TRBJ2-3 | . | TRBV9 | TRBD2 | CASSVALGGTVQTQYF | TGTGCCAGCAGCGTAGCCCTCGGGGGGACGGTGCAAACGCAGTATTTT
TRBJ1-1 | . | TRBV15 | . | CATSRDYGRAEAFF | TGTGCCACCAGCAGAGATTACGGGAGGGCTGAAGCTTTCTTT
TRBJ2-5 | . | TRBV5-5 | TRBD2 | CASSATSSGRYQETQYF | TGTGCCAGCAGCGCTACTTCTAGCGGGCGTTATCAAGAGACCCAGTACTTC
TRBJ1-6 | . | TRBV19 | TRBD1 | CASSIVGTGASPLHF | TGTGCCAGTAGTATCGTCGGGACAGGGGCTTCACCCCTCCACTTT
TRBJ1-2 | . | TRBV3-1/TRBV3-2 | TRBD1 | CASSQDTRGSSNYGYTF | TGTGCCAGCAGCCAAGATACCAGGGGGTCCTCTAACTATGGCTACACCTTC
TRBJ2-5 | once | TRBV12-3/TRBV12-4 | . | CASSLAALGTQYF | TGTGCCAGCAGTTTAGCGGCCCTTGGGACCCAGTACTTC
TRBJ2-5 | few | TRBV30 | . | CAWGRRGRETQYF | TGTGCCTGGGGGAGGCGGGGTCGGGAGACCCAGTACTTC
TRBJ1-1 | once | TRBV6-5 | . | CASSYPGRRTEAFF | TGTGCCAGCAGTTACCCCGGGAGGAGAACTGAAGCTTTCTTT
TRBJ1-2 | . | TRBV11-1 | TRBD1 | CASSPTPGQGGGYTF | TGTGCCAGCAGCCCGACTCCGGGACAGGGGGGTGGCTACACCTTC
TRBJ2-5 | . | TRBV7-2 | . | CASSPGGPSSETQYF | TGTGCCAGCAGCCCGGGGGGCCCATCATCAGAGACCCAGTACTTC
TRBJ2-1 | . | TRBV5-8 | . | CASSAGLERRGYNEQFF | TGTGCCAGCAGCGCGGGGCTAGAACGACGTGGGTACAATGAGCAGTTCTTC
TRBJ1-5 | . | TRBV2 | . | CASRTGTLTGNQPQHF | TGTGCCAGCAGAACTGGGACTTTAACCGGCAATCAGCCCCAGCATTTT
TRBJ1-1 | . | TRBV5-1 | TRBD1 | CASSGMGQGGNTEAFF | TGCGCCAGCAGCGGGATGGGACAGGGGGGTAACACTGAAGCTTTCTTT
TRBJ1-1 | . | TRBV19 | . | CASSPHRTRLKNTEAFF | TGTGCCAGTAGTCCCCACCGGACTAGGCTGAAGAACACTGAAGCTTTCTTT
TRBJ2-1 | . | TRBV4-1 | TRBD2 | CASSRTSGSPEQFF | TGCGCCAGCAGCCGGACTAGCGGGAGTCCTGAGCAGTTCTTC
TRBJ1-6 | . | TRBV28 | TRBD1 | CASTIGGTGYNSPLHF | TGTGCCAGCACCATCGGGGGGACAGGGTATAATTCACCCCTCCACTTT
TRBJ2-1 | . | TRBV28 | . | CASRYHRSSHYNEQFF | TGTGCCAGCAGATACCACCGGAGTTCCCACTACAATGAGCAGTTCTTC
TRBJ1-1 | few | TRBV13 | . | CASKLDTNTEAFF | TGTGCCAGCAAATTGGACACGAACACTGAAGCTTTCTTT
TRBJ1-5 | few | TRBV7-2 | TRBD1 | CASSSRTGRNQPQHF | TGTGCCAGCAGCTCCAGGACAGGGCGCAATCAGCCCCAGCATTTT
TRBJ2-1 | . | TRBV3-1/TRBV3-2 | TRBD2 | CASSQYRGGAYNEQFF | TGTGCCAGCAGCCAATACCGCGGGGGGGCCTACAATGAGCAGTTCTTC
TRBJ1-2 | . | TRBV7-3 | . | CASNSGRDSGGYTF | TGTGCCAGCAATTCAGGGCGAGATTCTGGTGGCTACACCTTC
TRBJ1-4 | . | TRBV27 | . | CASSFRSGEKLFF | TGTGCCAGCAGTTTCCGGTCTGGTGAAAAACTGTTTTTT
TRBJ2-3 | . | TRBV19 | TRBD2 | CASRTRTSSSDTQYF | TGTGCCAGTAGGACTCGGACTAGCAGCTCAGATACGCAGTATTTT
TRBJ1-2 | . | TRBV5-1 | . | CASSQGQGYGYTF | TGCGCCAGCAGCCAGGGGCAGGGCTATGGCTACACCTTC
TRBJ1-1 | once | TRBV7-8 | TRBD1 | CASSSRGRMNLNTEAFF | TGTGCCAGCAGCTCCAGGGGGCGGATGAACTTGAACACTGAAGCTTTCTTT
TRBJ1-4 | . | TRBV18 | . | CASSPGQPTATNEKLFF | TGTGCCAGCTCACCAGGACAGCCCACGGCAACTAATGAAAAACTGTTTTTT
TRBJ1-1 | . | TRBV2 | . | CASSALSQVSYAFF | TGTGCCAGCAGTGCCCTATCGCAAGTGTCATACGCTTTCTTT